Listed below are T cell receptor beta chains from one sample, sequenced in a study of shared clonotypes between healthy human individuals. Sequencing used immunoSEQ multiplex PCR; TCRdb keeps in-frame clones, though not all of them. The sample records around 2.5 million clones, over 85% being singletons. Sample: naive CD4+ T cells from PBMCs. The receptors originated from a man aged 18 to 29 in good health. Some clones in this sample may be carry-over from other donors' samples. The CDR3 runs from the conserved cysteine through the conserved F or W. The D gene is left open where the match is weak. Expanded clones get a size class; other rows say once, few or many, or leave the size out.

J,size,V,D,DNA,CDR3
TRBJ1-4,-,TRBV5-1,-,TGCGCCAGCAGCTTTCAGGGGTTAGCTAATGAAAAACTGTTTTTT,CASSFQGLANEKLFF
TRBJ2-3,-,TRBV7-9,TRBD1,TGTGCCCGGGGACAGGGGAGCACAGATACGCAGTATTTT,CARGQGSTDTQYF
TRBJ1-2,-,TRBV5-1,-,TGCGCCAGCAGCCTTTCGACAGCAAGTTATGGCTACACCTTC,CASSLSTASYGYTF
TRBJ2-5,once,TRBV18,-,TGTGCCAGCGCCGGAGACGGAGCAGAGACCCAGTACTTC,CASAGDGAETQYF
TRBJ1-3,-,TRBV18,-,TGTGCCAGCTCACCTAGCTCTGGCAGCCACTCTGGAAACACCATATATTTT,CASSPSSGSHSGNTIYF
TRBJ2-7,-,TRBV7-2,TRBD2,TGTGCCAGCAGCTTGAGGTTGGGGACTAGCGTAAGCTCCTACGAGCAGTACTTC,CASSLRLGTSVSSYEQYF
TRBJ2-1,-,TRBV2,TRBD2,TGTGCCAGCAGGGATGCGGGGGTCCATGAGCAGTTCTTC,CASRDAGVHEQFF
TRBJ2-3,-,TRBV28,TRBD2,TGTGCCAGCAGTCCCCAACTGGGCGGGGGGACGGCAGATACGCAGTATTTT,CASSPQLGGGTADTQYF
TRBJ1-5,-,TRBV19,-,TGTGCCAGTTTAGGGGGGATTGGCAATCAGCCCCAGCATTTT,CASLGGIGNQPQHF
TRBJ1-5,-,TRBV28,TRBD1,TGTGCCACCTATCGGACAGGGAGATACTCCCTCAATCAGCCCCAGCATTTT,CATYRTGRYSLNQPQHF
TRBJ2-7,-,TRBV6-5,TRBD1,TGTGCCAGCAGTTACGGGGCAGGACAGGGCTACGAGCAGTACTTC,CASSYGAGQGYEQYF
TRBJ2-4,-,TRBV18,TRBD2,TGTGCCAGCTCACCACGGGAGGGGTTGGCCAAAAACATTCAGTACTTC,CASSPREGLAKNIQYF
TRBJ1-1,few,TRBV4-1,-,TGCGCCAGCAGCCGGACTGCGAACACTGAAGCTTTCTTT,CASSRTANTEAFF
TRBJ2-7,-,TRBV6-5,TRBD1,TGTGCCAGCCGTTACACCCCGGGACAGGGCCCTTACGAGCAGTACTTC,CASRYTPGQGPYEQYF
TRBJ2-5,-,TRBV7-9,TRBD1,TGTGCCAGCAGCCACGCCCCGGGACAGGGGGGAGAGACCCAGTACTTC,CASSHAPGQGGETQYF
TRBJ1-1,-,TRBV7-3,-,TGTGCCAGCAGCTTCTCGAGGGACACTGAAGCTTTCTTT,CASSFSRDTEAFF
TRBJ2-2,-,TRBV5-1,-,TGCGCCAGCAGCTTGGCCTGGCCCGGGGAGCTGTTTTTT,CASSLAWPGELFF
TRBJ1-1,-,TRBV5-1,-,TGCGCCAGCAGCTCTGGACCCCAGGGAGTAGGAACTGAAGCTTTCTTT,CASSSGPQGVGTEAFF
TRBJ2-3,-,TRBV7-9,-,TGTGCCAGCAGCTTTCAAACGAGCACAGATACGCAGTATTTT,CASSFQTSTDTQYF
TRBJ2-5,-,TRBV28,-,TGTGCCAGCAGGCAGGGTGCAGGGTCAGTGACCCAGTACTTC,CASRQGAGSVTQYF
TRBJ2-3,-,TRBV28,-,TGTGCCAGCAACCCGGGTGTGCGGGTTAGCACAGATACGCAGTATTTT,CASNPGVRVSTDTQYF
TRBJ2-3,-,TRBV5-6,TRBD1,TGTGCCAGCAGCTTCTATCTAGAGGGGGACAGGGATACGCAGTATTTT,CASSFYLEGDRDTQYF
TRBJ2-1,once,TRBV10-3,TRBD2,TGTGCCATCAGTGATAGGACTAGCGGGCCGGGCAATGAGCAGTTCTTC,CAISDRTSGPGNEQFF
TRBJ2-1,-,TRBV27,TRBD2,TGTGCCAGCAGTCCCCTCCCCCTAGCGGGTACACGGGATGAGCAGTTCTTC,CASSPLPLAGTRDEQFF
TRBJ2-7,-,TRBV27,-,TGTGCCAGCAGGCGGGACGGCAACTACGAGCAGTACTTC,CASRRDGNYEQYF
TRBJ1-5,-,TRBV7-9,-,TGTGCCAGCAGCTTTCTGGGCAATCAGCCCCAGCATTTT,CASSFLGNQPQHF
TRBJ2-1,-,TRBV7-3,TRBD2,TGTGCCAGCAGCGGGACTAGCGGGACCTACAATGAGCAGTTCTTC,CASSGTSGTYNEQFF
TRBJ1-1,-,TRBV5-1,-,TGCGCCAGCAGCTTGGAACGTTTGGGGAACACTGAAGCTTTCTTT,CASSLERLGNTEAFF
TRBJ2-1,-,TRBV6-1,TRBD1,TGTGCCAGCAGTGGAACACAGGGGTCCTTCAATGAGCAGTTCTTC,CASSGTQGSFNEQFF
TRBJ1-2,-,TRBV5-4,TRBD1,TGTGCCAGCAGCACCTGGACAGGGAAATGGGGCTACACCTTC,CASSTWTGKWGYTF
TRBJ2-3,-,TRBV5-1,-,TGCGCCAGCAGCTCTACTAATACGCAGTATTTT,CASSSTNTQYF
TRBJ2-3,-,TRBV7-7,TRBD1,TGTGCCAGCAGCTCAGGGACAGCCCGCACAGATACGCAGTATTTT,CASSSGTARTDTQYF
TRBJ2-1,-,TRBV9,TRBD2,TGTGCCAGCAGCGTAGGGTCTAGCGGGATTCTACTGGATGAGCAGTTCTTC,CASSVGSSGILLDEQFF
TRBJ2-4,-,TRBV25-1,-,TGTGCCAGCAGGGGGTCAGGGGCCAAAAACATTCAGTACTTC,CASRGSGAKNIQYF
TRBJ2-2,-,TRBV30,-,TGTGCCTGGAGTGTACGGGCCGCCGGGGAGCTGTTTTTT,CAWSVRAAGELFF
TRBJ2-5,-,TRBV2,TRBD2,TGTGCCAGCAGAGTGACTAGCGGGAGCATGGAGACCCAGTACTTC,CASRVTSGSMETQYF
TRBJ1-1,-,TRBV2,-,TGTGCCAGCAGTGAAATTGCGGGAGCTTTCTTT,CASSEIAGAFF
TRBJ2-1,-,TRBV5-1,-,TGCGCCAGCAGCTCACAGACAGAGAACAATGAGCAGTTCTTC,CASSSQTENNEQFF
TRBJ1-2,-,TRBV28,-,TGTGCCAGCGGACGGGAGTATGGCTACACCTTC,CASGREYGYTF
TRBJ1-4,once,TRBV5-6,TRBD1,TGTGCCAGCGCATCATCCACGGACAGGGGAGCTGAAAAACTGTTTTTT,CASASSTDRGAEKLFF
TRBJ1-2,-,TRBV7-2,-,TGTGCCAGCAGCTCTCGTAGGTCTAACTATGGCTACACCTTC,CASSSRRSNYGYTF
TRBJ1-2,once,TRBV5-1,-,TGCGCCAGCAGCTTGGTTCCGTTGGGGCAGGGACGGGCGGAGGATGGCTACACCTTC,CASSLVPLGQGRAEDGYTF
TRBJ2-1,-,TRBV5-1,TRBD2,TGCGCCAGCACCGCGGGACTAGCGGTTAGCTCCTACAATGAGCAGTTCTTC,CASTAGLAVSSYNEQFF
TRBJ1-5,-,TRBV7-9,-,TGTGCCAGCAGCAAGGACCGGACGTCTAATCAGCCCCAGCATTTT,CASSKDRTSNQPQHF
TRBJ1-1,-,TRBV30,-,TGTGCCTGGAGTCGAGGGCCCGCTGAAGCTTTCTTT,CAWSRGPAEAFF
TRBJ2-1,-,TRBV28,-,TGTGCCAGCAGTTTATGGGCGGCTAGCTCCTACAATGAGCAGTTCTTC,CASSLWAASSYNEQFF
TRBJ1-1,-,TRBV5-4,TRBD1,TGTGCCATGGCCAGCGCAGGGGGAAGGACTGAAGCTTTCTTT,CAMASAGGRTEAFF
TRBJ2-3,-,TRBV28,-,TGTGCCAGCAGTTTCCTTCGTCGCACTCTTCACACAGATACGCAGTATTTT,CASSFLRRTLHTDTQYF
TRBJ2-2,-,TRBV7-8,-,TGTGCCAGCAGCTTAGAACGTGCCATAGCCCCCGGGGAGCTGTTTTTT,CASSLERAIAPGELFF
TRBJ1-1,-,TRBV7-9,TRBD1,TGTGCCAGCAGCTTAGCGGGGAACAGGGGGAGCACTGAAGCTTTCTTT,CASSLAGNRGSTEAFF
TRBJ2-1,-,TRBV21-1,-,TGTGCCAGGTTTCAGCGGGGACACAATGAGCAGTTCTTC,CARFQRGHNEQFF
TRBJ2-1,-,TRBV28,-,TGTGCCAGCATCACACAGGGCCGGAGCTCCTACAATGAGCAGTTCTTC,CASITQGRSSYNEQFF
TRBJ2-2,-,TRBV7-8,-,TGTGCCAGCAGCTTAGGTGTAGGGAGGACCGGGGAGCTGTTTTTT,CASSLGVGRTGELFF